This entry features one TCR beta chain sequence. There is no known antigen for this receptor. A read error may produce the germline difference seen at one junction end. RNA was extracted with the RNeasy kit and roughly 0.5 to 1 ug was reverse transcribed using random hexamers. The immunoSEQ multiplex PCR assay, which covers 54 Vbeta and 13 Jbeta segments, was used to amplify TCR beta CDR3 regions. PCR amplification bias was corrected using a synthetic template baseline for primer optimization and computational correction. The authors' analysis ran thus. Only productive sequences were kept, with reads annotated to V, D and J genes according to IMGT and analyzed in immunoSEQ Analyzer. Clonality was calculated as one minus the Shannon entropy normalized by log2 of the number of productive unique sequences. For each patient and control, public and private clones were evaluated within the 100 most prevalent clones. Susac-specific clones were defined as absent from healthy and MS cohorts, about 1,100 published viral clones and other ImmuneACCESS disease sequences. The raw public data were reprocessed by TCRdb itself: fastp quality trimming at Q25, MiXCR clonotype calling, in-frame beta chains only. Rows merge per CDR3 protein into single entries with the most common DNA and genes. It is TCRdb's table, rather than the study itself, that gives the V and J calls and clone size. This sample holds 330,000 or so distinct CDR3 sequences; around 85% were observed only once. The ten largest clonotypes hold 0.2% to 0.25% of the sample.

This entry comes from a study of CD8 T cells in Susac syndrome (dated by TCRdb to the late 2010s). Regarding the complete study: Whether CD8+ T cell activation and differentiation in Susac syndrome was antigen driven was tested using repertoire sequencing. CD8+ T cell repertoire clonality was compared between over 9 healthy donors, roughly 14 Susac syndrome patients and roughly 15 multiple sclerosis patients.

Peripheral blood CD8+ and CD4+ T cells from healthy donors, Susac syndrome patients and multiple sclerosis patients were profiled using high-throughput TCR beta sequencing. The multiple sclerosis controls were treatment-naive patients whose relapsing-remitting disease, either stable or active, fulfilled the revised McDonald criteria. CD8+ TEMRA cells were enriched by FACS, while bulk CD8+ and CD4+ T cells were purified by magnetic negative isolation. Blood was collected in EDTA tubes and processed within 24 hours, with PBMCs isolated through density gradient centrifugation. PBMCs intended for TCR sequencing were cryopreserved in liquid nitrogen and thawed later in a water bath at 37 degrees C. The sorted or isolated CD4+, CD8+ and CD8+ TEMRA cells reached a purity of at least 90%. Results and caveats for the whole study, not just this receptor: The number of individuals in the TCR sequencing and HLA analysis was acknowledged as relatively small.

There are 13 amino acids in the CDR3, from cysteine to phenylalanine inclusive. Only CDR3 DNA remains: 39 bases, in frame from the first base. Per the germline V gene, MNHEY is the CDR1 and SVGEGT is the CDR2. Source material: CD8+ T cells from PBMCs. This clonotype was sampled from a human donor with multiple sclerosis. The sequence links TRBV6-2 or TRBV6-3 to TRBJ1-2; 8 central nucleotides agree with TRBD1. The nucleotide sequence is TGTGCCAGCAGTACGACTTTATCCGGGACAGGCGCCTTC. The resulting protein is CASSTTLSGTGAF.